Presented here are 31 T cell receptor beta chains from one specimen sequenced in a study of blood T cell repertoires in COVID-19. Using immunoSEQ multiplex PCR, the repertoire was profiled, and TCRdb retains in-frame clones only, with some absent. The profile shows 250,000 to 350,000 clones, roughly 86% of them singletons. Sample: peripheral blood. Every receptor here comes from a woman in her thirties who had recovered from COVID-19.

The CDR3 is CASSPLIVRGTYEQYF. For the CDR3, the DNA is TGTGCCAGCAGCCCCTTGATAGTCAGGGGTACCTACGAGCAGTACTTC. This sequence joins TRBV28 and TRBJ2-7; a possible D gene is TRBD1 (6 bases). Germline V CDR1 and CDR2: MDHEN, SYDVKM. The CDR3 is 16 residues long. V gave up 6 bases and J gave up 2 bases, with 20 bases separating them.

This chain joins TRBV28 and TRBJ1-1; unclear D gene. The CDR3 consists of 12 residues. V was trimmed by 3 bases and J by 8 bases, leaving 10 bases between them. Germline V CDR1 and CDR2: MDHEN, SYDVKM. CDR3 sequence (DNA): TGTGCCAGCAGTTTGTCCCAACTCGAAGCTTTCTTT. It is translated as CASSLSQLEAFF. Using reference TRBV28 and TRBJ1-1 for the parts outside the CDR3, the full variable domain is DVKVTQSSRYLVKRTGEKVFLECVQDMDHENMFWYRQDPGLGLRLIYFSYDVKMKEKGDIPEGYSVSREKKERFSLILESASTNQTSMYLCASSLSQLEAFFGQGTRLTVV.

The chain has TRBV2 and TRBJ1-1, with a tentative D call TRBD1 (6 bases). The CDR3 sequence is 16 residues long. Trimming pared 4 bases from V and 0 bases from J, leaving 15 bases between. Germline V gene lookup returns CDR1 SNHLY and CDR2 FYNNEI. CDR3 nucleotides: TGTGCCAGCAGTGGGTTACAGGGATTCATGAACACTGAAGCTTTCTTT. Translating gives CASSGLQGFMNTEAFF.

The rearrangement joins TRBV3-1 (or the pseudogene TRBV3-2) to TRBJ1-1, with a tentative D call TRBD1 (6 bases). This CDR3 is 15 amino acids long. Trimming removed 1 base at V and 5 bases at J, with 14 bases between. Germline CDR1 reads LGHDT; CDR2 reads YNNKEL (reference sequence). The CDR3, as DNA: TGTGCCAGCAGCCAAGGAGGGGGAGGGGAGACTGAAGCTTTCTTT. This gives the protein CASSQGGGGETEAFF.

Written as DNA, the CDR3 is TGTGCCAGCAGCTTTGGGACTAGTTACAATGAGCAGTTCTTC. It specifies CASSFGTSYNEQFF. The rearrangement links TRBV7-9 to TRBJ2-1, with 8 positions matching TRBD2. After removal of 3 bases from V and 4 bases from J, the junction contained 2 bases not matched to a gene. Germline values: CDR1 SEHNR, CDR2 FQNEAQ (reference sequence). The CDR3 consists of 14 residues.

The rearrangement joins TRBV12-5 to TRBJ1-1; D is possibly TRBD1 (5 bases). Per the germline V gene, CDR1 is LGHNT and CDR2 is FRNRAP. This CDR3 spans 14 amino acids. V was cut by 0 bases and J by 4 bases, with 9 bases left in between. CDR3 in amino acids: CASGLVSGGTEAFF. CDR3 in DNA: TGTGCTAGTGGTTTGGTATCCGGGGGCACTGAAGCTTTCTTT.

DNA of the CDR3: TGCAGCGTTGTTCAGCGAAATACGCAGTATTTT. Protein sequence: CSVVQRNTQYF. This sequence joins TRBV29-1 and TRBJ2-3; D is ambiguous. The CDR3 runs 11 residues. In germline, CDR1 is SQVTM, CDR2 ANQGSEA. The germline V and J ends were trimmed by 4 bases and 7 bases, with 9 bases remaining between them.

As DNA, the CDR3 is TGTGCCAGTGGACAGCAGCACACCGGGGAGCTGTTTTTT. Amino acids: CASGQQHTGELFF. The chain has TRBV19 and TRBJ2-2; D possibly corresponds to TRBD1 (6 bases). The V end lost 8 bases, the J end lost 3 bases, and 10 bases lay between the germline ends. This CDR3 has 13 residues. Germline lookup yields CDR1 LNHDA and CDR2 SQIVND (reference sequence).

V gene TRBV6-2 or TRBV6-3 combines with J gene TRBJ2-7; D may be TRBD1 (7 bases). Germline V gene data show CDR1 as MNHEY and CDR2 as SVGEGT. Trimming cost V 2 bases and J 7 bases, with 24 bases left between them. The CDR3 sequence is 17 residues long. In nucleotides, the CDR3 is TGTGCCAGCAGTTACGTAATGCTGCGGCAGGGGGGACTGGAGCAGTACTTC. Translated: CASSYVMLRQGGLEQYF.

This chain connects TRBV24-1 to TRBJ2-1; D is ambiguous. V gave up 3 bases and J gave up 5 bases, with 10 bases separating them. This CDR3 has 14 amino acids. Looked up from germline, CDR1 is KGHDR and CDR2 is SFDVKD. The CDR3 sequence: CATSDLLGNNEQFF. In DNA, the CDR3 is TGTGCCACCAGTGATCTTCTAGGTAACAATGAGCAGTTCTTC.

This CDR3 is CASSPKNEQFF. In DNA, the CDR3 is TGTGCCAGCAGCCCTAAAAATGAGCAGTTCTTC. The J gene is TRBJ2-1, the V gene TRBV7-9; the D is unclear. The V end was cut by 5 bases, the J end by 7 bases, with 6 bases between. The CDR3 covers 11 residues. Per the germline V gene, CDR1 is SEHNR and CDR2 is FQNEAQ (reference sequence).

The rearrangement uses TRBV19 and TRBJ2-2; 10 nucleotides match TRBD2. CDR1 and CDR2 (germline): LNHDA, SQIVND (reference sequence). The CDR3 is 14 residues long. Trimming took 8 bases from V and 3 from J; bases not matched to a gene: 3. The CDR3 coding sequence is TGTGCCAGTTCTAGCGGGGGATACACCGGGGAGCTGTTTTTT. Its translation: CASSSGGYTGELFF.

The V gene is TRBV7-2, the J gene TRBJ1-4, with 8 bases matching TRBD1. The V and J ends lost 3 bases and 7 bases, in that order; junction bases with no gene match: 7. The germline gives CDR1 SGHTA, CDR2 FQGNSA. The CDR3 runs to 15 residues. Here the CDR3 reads CASSFPDRAIEKLFF. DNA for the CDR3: TGTGCCAGCAGCTTCCCGGACAGGGCGATTGAAAAACTGTTTTTT.

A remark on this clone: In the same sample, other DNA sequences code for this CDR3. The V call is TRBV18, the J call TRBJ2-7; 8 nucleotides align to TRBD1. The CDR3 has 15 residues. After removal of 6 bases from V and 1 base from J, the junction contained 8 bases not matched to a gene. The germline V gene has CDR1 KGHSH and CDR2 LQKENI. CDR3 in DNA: TGTGCCAGCTCCCCGGGGACAGGAGGATCCTACGAGCAGTACTTC. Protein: CASSPGTGGSYEQYF.

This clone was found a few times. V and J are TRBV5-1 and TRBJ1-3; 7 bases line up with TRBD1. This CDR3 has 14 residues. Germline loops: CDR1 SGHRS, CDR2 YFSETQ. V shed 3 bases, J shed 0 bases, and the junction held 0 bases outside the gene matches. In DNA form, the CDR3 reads TGCGCCAGCAGCTGGGACAGCTCTGGAAACACCATATATTTT. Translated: CASSWDSSGNTIYF.

The CDR3, as DNA: TGCGCCAGCAGTGTAGCGGCCTCCTACGAGCAGTACTTC. Residues: CASSVAASYEQYF. This rearrangement joins TRBV10-2 to TRBJ2-7; TRBD2 is a possible D gene (6 bases). This CDR3 has 13 residues. Trimming cost V 4 bases and J 0 bases, with 7 bases left between them. Germline V CDR1 and CDR2: WSHSY, SAAADI.

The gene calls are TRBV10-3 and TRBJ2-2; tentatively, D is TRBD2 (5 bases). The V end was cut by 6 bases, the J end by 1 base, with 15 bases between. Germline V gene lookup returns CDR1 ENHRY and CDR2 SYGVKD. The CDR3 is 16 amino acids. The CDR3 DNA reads TGTGCCATCAGAAAACGGGGAGACAAGAACACCGGGGAGCTGTTTTTT. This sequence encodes CAIRKRGDKNTGELFF.

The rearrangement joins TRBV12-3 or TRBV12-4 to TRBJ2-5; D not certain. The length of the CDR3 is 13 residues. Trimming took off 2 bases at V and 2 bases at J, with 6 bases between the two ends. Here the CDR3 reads CASSLSSQETQYF. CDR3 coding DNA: TGTGCCAGCAGTTTATCCAGTCAAGAGACCCAGTACTTC.

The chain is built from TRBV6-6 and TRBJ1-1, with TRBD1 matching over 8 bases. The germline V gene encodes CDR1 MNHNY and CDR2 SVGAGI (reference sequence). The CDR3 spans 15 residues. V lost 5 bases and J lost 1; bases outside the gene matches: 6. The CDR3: CASSETGVGNTEAFF. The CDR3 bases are TGTGCCAGCAGTGAGACAGGGGTGGGGAACACTGAAGCTTTCTTT.

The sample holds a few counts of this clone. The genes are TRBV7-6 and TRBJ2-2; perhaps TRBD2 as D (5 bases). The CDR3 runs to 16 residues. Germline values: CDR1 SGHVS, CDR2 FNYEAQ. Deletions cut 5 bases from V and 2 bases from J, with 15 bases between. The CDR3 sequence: CASSIRRGTNTGELFF. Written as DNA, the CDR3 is TGTGCCAGCAGCATTCGCCGGGGAACCAACACCGGGGAGCTGTTTTTT.

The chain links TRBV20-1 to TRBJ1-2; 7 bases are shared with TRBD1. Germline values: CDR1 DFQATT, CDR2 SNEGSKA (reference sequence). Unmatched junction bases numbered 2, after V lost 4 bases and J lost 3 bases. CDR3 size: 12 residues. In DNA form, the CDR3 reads TGCAGTGCTAATGACAGGGACTATGGCTACACCTTC. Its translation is CSANDRDYGYTF.

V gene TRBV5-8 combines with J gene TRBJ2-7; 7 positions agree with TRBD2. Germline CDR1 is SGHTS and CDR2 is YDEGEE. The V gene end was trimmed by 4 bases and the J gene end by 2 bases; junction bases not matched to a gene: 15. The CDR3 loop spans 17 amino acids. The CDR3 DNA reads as TGTGCCAGCAGCGACGTAAAATTAGCGGGCCAGCCCTACGAGCAGTACTTC. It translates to CASSDVKLAGQPYEQYF. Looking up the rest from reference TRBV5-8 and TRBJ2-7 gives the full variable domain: EAGVTQSPTHLIKTRGQQATLRCSPISGHTSVYWYQQALGLGLQFLLWYDEGEERNRGNFPPRFSGRQFPNYSSELNVNALELEDSALYLCASSDVKLAGQPYEQYFGPGTRLTVT.

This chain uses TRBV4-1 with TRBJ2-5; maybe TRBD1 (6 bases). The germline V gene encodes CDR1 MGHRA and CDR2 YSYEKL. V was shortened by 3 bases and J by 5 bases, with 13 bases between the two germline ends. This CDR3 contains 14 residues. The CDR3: CASSQATGLETQYF. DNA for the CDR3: TGCGCCAGCAGCCAGGCAACAGGGCTGGAGACCCAGTACTTC.

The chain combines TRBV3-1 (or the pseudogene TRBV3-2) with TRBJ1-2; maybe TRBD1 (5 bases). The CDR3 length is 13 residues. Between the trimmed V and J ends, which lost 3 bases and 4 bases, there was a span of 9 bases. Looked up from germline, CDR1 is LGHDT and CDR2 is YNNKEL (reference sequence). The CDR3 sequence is CASSQRQPYGYTF. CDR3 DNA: TGTGCCAGCAGCCAGAGACAGCCCTATGGCTACACCTTC.

The chain's CDR3 is CASSEYRDRANYGYTF. DNA of the CDR3: TGTGCCAGCAGTGAATACCGGGACAGGGCTAACTATGGCTACACCTTC. V is TRBV6-1 and J is TRBJ1-2, with 9 bases matching TRBD1. The germline gives CDR1 MNHNS, CDR2 SASEGT. This CDR3 has 16 residues. The V gene end was trimmed by 2 bases and the J gene end by 0 bases; junction bases not matched to a gene: 4.

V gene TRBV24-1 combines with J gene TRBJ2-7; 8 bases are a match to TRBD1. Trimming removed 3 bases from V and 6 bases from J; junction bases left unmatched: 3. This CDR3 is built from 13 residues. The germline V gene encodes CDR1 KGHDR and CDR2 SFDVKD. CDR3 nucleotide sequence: TGTGCCACCAGTGATCCAGACAGGGGCGAGCAGTACTTC. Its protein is CATSDPDRGEQYF.

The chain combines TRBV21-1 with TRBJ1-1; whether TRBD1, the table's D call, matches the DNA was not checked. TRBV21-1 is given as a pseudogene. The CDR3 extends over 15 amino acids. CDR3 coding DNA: TGTGCCAGCACCCAACAATCGTTCATGAACACTGAAGCTTTCTTT. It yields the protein CASTQQSFMNTEAFF.

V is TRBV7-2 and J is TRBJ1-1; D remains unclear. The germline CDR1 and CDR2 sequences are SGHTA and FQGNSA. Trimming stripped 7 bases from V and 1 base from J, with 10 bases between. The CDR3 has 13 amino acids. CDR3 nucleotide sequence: TGTGCCAGCACCCTGAGGCAGAACACTGAAGCTTTCTTT. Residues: CASTLRQNTEAFF.

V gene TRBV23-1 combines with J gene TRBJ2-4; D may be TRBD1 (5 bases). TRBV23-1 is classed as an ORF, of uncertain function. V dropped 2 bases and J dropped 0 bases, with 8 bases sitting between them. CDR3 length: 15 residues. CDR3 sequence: CASSQQGIAKNIQYF. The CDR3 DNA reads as TGCGCCAGCAGTCAACAGGGAATAGCCAAAAACATTCAGTACTTC.

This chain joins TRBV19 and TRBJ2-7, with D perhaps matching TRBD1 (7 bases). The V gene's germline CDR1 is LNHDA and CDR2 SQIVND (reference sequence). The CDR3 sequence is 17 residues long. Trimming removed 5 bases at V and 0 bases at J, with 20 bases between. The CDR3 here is CASSATGFGGTSYEQYF. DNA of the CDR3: TGTGCCAGTAGTGCGACAGGGTTTGGGGGGACCTCCTACGAGCAGTACTTC.

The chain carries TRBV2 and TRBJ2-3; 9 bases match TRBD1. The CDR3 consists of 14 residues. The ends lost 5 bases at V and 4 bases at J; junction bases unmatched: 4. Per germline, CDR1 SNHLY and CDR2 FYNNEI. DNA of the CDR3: TGTGCCAGCAGTAGGGGACAGGGCCCAGATACGCAGTATTTT. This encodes CASSRGQGPDTQYF.